Listed below are T cell receptor beta chains from one sample, sequenced in a study of PD-1 blockade in classical Hodgkin lymphoma. The protocol was immunoSEQ multiplex PCR, while the TCRdb copy is restricted to in-frame clones and leaves out a portion. This sample has under 60,000 clones; approximately 86% occur once, and the top ten carry roughly 7.1%. The source was peripheral blood mononuclear cells (PBMCs), collected before the fourth cycle of nivolumab. The receptors stem from a human donor with classical Hodgkin lymphoma. Each CDR3 is given with its conserved first and last residue. A D gene is named only where the DNA matches it firmly. Expanded clones get a size class; other rows say once, few or many, or leave the size out.

d_call: TRBD1
clone_size: .
j_call: TRBJ1-3
v_call: TRBV5-1
cdr3_aa: CASSLETTGAGNTIYF
cdr3_nt: TGCGCCAGCAGCTTGGAGACGACAGGGGCGGGAAACACCATATATTTT

d_call: .
clone_size: .
j_call: TRBJ1-5
v_call: TRBV7-2
cdr3_aa: CASSLTWTGNQPQHF
cdr3_nt: TGTGCCAGCAGCTTAACTTGGACAGGCAATCAGCCCCAGCATTTT

d_call: .
clone_size: .
j_call: TRBJ2-7
v_call: TRBV6-1
cdr3_aa: CASSEGLGPYEQYF
cdr3_nt: TGTGCCAGCAGTGAAGGGCTAGGTCCCTACGAGCAGTACTTC

d_call: .
clone_size: .
j_call: TRBJ2-3
v_call: TRBV6-5
cdr3_aa: CASRLDSITDTQYF
cdr3_nt: TGTGCCAGCAGACTCGACAGTATCACAGATACGCAGTATTTT

d_call: .
clone_size: .
j_call: TRBJ2-7
v_call: TRBV28
cdr3_aa: CASSEGRNTNSYEQYF
cdr3_nt: TGTGCCAGCAGTGAAGGACGGAATACGAACTCCTACGAGCAGTACTTC

d_call: .
clone_size: .
j_call: TRBJ2-5
v_call: TRBV9
cdr3_aa: CASSVGNRNRETQYF
cdr3_nt: TGTGCCAGCAGCGTAGGTAATAGAAATCGAGAGACCCAGTACTTC

d_call: .
clone_size: .
j_call: TRBJ2-5
v_call: TRBV19
cdr3_aa: CASSSRIAGDRETQYF
cdr3_nt: TGTGCCAGTAGTTCCAGAATAGCGGGGGACAGGGAGACCCAGTACTTC

d_call: TRBD2
clone_size: once
j_call: TRBJ2-3
v_call: TRBV7-2
cdr3_aa: CASSPGTSGGRGTDTQYF
cdr3_nt: TGTGCCAGCAGCCCGGGGACTAGCGGGGGGAGGGGCACAGATACGCAGTATTTT

d_call: .
clone_size: .
j_call: TRBJ2-3
v_call: TRBV9
cdr3_aa: CASSRTPSTDTQYF
cdr3_nt: TGTGCCAGCAGCAGGACCCCCAGCACAGATACGCAGTATTTT

d_call: TRBD2
clone_size: .
j_call: TRBJ2-1
v_call: TRBV9
cdr3_aa: CASSVASLAGGYNEQFF
cdr3_nt: TGTGCCAGCAGCGTAGCCTCACTAGCGGGAGGCTACAATGAGCAGTTCTTC

d_call: TRBD1
clone_size: .
j_call: TRBJ1-2
v_call: TRBV5-6
cdr3_aa: CASSFHYPGQGLGSYGYTF
cdr3_nt: TGTGCCAGCAGCTTCCACTACCCGGGACAGGGCCTCGGATCGTATGGCTACACCTTC

d_call: .
clone_size: .
j_call: TRBJ1-6
v_call: TRBV5-6
cdr3_aa: CASSFSSYNSPLHF
cdr3_nt: TGTGCCAGCAGCTTTAGCTCCTATAATTCACCCCTCCACTTT

d_call: .
clone_size: .
j_call: TRBJ1-2
v_call: TRBV28
cdr3_aa: CASSLYREANYGYTF
cdr3_nt: TGTGCCAGCAGTTTATACAGGGAAGCTAACTATGGCTACACCTTC

d_call: .
clone_size: .
j_call: TRBJ2-7
v_call: TRBV18
cdr3_aa: CASSGRGDYEQYF
cdr3_nt: TGTGCCAGCTCTGGACGGGGAGACTACGAGCAGTACTTC

d_call: .
clone_size: .
j_call: TRBJ1-1
v_call: TRBV29-1
cdr3_aa: CSVDQGKSTEAFF
cdr3_nt: TGCAGCGTTGATCAGGGAAAGAGCACTGAAGCTTTCTTT

d_call: .
clone_size: .
j_call: TRBJ2-2
v_call: TRBV28
cdr3_aa: CASRTSGGELFF
cdr3_nt: TGTGCCAGCAGAACGAGTGGAGGGGAGCTGTTTTTT

d_call: .
clone_size: .
j_call: TRBJ2-1
v_call: TRBV14
cdr3_aa: CASSQGTTNGFDEQFF
cdr3_nt: TGTGCCAGCAGCCAAGGTACGACAAATGGGTTCGATGAGCAGTTCTTC

d_call: .
clone_size: .
j_call: TRBJ2-3
v_call: TRBV6-5
cdr3_aa: CASGPIPSTDTQYF
cdr3_nt: TGTGCCAGCGGACCCATACCTAGCACAGATACGCAGTATTTT

d_call: .
clone_size: .
j_call: TRBJ1-1
v_call: TRBV5-1
cdr3_aa: CASSLDGTVNTEAFF
cdr3_nt: TGCGCCAGCAGCTTGGATGGGACGGTGAACACTGAAGCTTTCTTT

d_call: .
clone_size: .
j_call: TRBJ2-5
v_call: TRBV7-9
cdr3_aa: CASSPDRVGRETQYF
cdr3_nt: TGTGCCAGCAGCCCTGACAGGGTGGGGAGGGAGACCCAGTACTTC

d_call: TRBD1
clone_size: .
j_call: TRBJ1-5
v_call: TRBV27
cdr3_aa: CASSLYRGAQPQHF
cdr3_nt: TGTGCCAGCAGTTTGTACAGGGGGGCTCAGCCCCAGCATTTT

d_call: .
clone_size: .
j_call: TRBJ2-1
v_call: TRBV28
cdr3_aa: CASSLRPAYNEQFF
cdr3_nt: TGTGCCAGCAGTTTGCGGCCCGCTTACAATGAGCAGTTCTTC

d_call: .
clone_size: .
j_call: TRBJ1-2
v_call: TRBV6-1
cdr3_aa: CASSETKRVGGYTF
cdr3_nt: TGTGCCAGCAGTGAAACGAAGAGGGTGGGTGGCTACACCTTC

d_call: .
clone_size: .
j_call: TRBJ2-1
v_call: TRBV27
cdr3_aa: CASSLRPPSSYNEQFF
cdr3_nt: TGTGCCAGCAGTTTACGCCCTCCGAGCTCCTACAATGAGCAGTTCTTC

d_call: .
clone_size: .
j_call: TRBJ1-3
v_call: TRBV5-1
cdr3_aa: CASSLGSTSGNTIYF
cdr3_nt: TGCGCCAGCAGCTTAGGATCCACATCTGGAAACACCATATATTTT

d_call: .
clone_size: .
j_call: TRBJ2-7
v_call: TRBV27
cdr3_aa: CASSPASYEQYF
cdr3_nt: TGTGCCAGCAGTCCCGCCAGCTACGAGCAGTACTTC

d_call: TRBD2
clone_size: .
j_call: TRBJ2-1
v_call: TRBV29-1
cdr3_aa: CSVEGLAGGRSSYNEQFF
cdr3_nt: TGCAGCGTTGAGGGACTAGCGGGGGGCAGGAGCTCCTACAATGAGCAGTTCTTC

d_call: .
clone_size: .
j_call: TRBJ2-2
v_call: TRBV28
cdr3_aa: CASSSYKDSGTGELFF
cdr3_nt: TGTGCCAGCAGTTCCTATAAGGACAGCGGAACCGGGGAGCTGTTTTTT

d_call: TRBD1
clone_size: .
j_call: TRBJ1-3
v_call: TRBV7-2
cdr3_aa: CASSNSRGIGNTIYF
cdr3_nt: TGTGCCAGCAGCAACTCCAGGGGGATCGGAAACACCATATATTTT

d_call: .
clone_size: .
j_call: TRBJ2-3
v_call: TRBV6-5
cdr3_aa: CASSLSLATDTQYF
cdr3_nt: TGTGCCAGCAGTTTGAGCCTCGCGACAGATACGCAGTATTTT

d_call: .
clone_size: once
j_call: TRBJ1-1
v_call: TRBV28
cdr3_aa: CASSFGGLTEAFF
cdr3_nt: TGTGCCAGCAGTTTTGGGGGGCTCACTGAAGCTTTCTTT

d_call: .
clone_size: .
j_call: TRBJ2-2
v_call: TRBV10-1
cdr3_aa: CASSERGFPNTGELFF
cdr3_nt: TGCGCCAGCAGTGAGCGGGGGTTCCCCAACACCGGGGAGCTGTTTTTT

d_call: .
clone_size: .
j_call: TRBJ1-5
v_call: TRBV2
cdr3_aa: CASSLGSSGNQPQHF
cdr3_nt: TGTGCCAGCAGTCTAGGATCCTCAGGCAATCAGCCCCAGCATTTT

d_call: TRBD1
clone_size: .
j_call: TRBJ2-7
v_call: TRBV27
cdr3_aa: CASSYLGGQGNEQYF
cdr3_nt: TGTGCCAGCAGTTATCTTGGGGGACAGGGTAACGAGCAGTACTTC

d_call: TRBD1
clone_size: .
j_call: TRBJ2-3
v_call: TRBV7-8
cdr3_aa: CASSSGQGKATDTQYF
cdr3_nt: TGTGCCAGCAGCTCCGGACAGGGAAAGGCAACAGATACGCAGTATTTT

d_call: TRBD1
clone_size: .
j_call: TRBJ2-7
v_call: TRBV10-2
cdr3_aa: CASSDSGQGYLEQYF
cdr3_nt: TGCGCCAGCAGTGACTCGGGACAGGGCTACCTCGAGCAGTACTTC

d_call: .
clone_size: once
j_call: TRBJ2-1
v_call: TRBV2
cdr3_aa: CASRTNEQFF
cdr3_nt: TGTGCCAGCAGGACGAATGAGCAGTTCTTC

d_call: TRBD2
clone_size: .
j_call: TRBJ2-7
v_call: TRBV6-5
cdr3_aa: CASSYRPTQRGYEQYF
cdr3_nt: TGTGCCAGCAGTTACCGTCCGACGCAGCGGGGTTACGAGCAGTACTTC

d_call: .
clone_size: .
j_call: TRBJ1-6
v_call: TRBV27
cdr3_aa: CASSFQRYNSPLHF
cdr3_nt: TGTGCCAGCAGTTTTCAGAGATATAATTCACCCCTCCACTTT